These T cell receptor beta chains were read from a single sample in a study of blood T cells in healthy people across ages. TCRdb called the 5' RACE reads again in MiXCR, with one record for every CDR3 protein. This sample has 750,000 to 1,000,000 distinct CDR3 sequences, with 25% to 35% found just once. The same sample was also studied in work on T cells of mothers and their children.

Sequencing was carried out using blood. The origin of the receptors is a woman aged 40 to 50 in good health. Both conserved end residues are part of each CDR3. The D gene is left open where the match is weak.

V	J	D	CDR3
TRBV12-3/TRBV12-4	TRBJ1-2	NA	CASSLAEIIYGYTF
TRBV6-5	TRBJ1-1	NA	CASKGGTRNTEAFF
TRBV5-6	TRBJ2-5	TRBD1	CASSNDRGRQTQYF
TRBV28	TRBJ2-1	TRBD1	CASSSGQVYYNEQFF
TRBV24-1	TRBJ2-3	NA	CATSDRRTTKQYF
TRBV27	TRBJ1-2	NA	CASRVGPGGRYTF
TRBV4-1	TRBJ2-1	NA	CASSQLTGINEQFF
TRBV20-1	TRBJ2-3	NA	CSAAGTLSTDTQYF
TRBV28	TRBJ2-1	TRBD1	CASSVPGTGWGNEQFF
TRBV7-2	TRBJ2-7	TRBD2	CASSPGGAGQEAQYF
TRBV5-1	TRBJ1-1	TRBD1	CASSSGQGFTEAFF
TRBV11-2	TRBJ2-5	NA	CASSSVGGASETQYF
TRBV11-2	TRBJ2-2	NA	CASSLVGSSGNTGELFF
TRBV7-2	TRBJ2-1	TRBD2	CASSPGLAGGEQFF
TRBV25-1	TRBJ2-1	TRBD2	CASSRLAAINEQFF
TRBV12-3/TRBV12-4	TRBJ2-3	NA	CASSFLPGWGTPSTDAQYF
TRBV7-9	TRBJ1-2	TRBD1	CASSQSADRVGYGYTF
TRBV24-1	TRBJ1-5	TRBD1	CATSGGQGAGQPQHF
TRBV14	TRBJ2-7	NA	CASGQEEISGPEETQYF
TRBV7-9	TRBJ1-1	NA	CASSLTTGFMGAFF
TRBV5-1	TRBJ2-1	NA	CASSLLGTTYNEQFF
TRBV25-1	TRBJ1-1	NA	CASQRNTEAFF
TRBV7-2	TRBJ1-2	NA	CASSLSGQGGLHGYTF
TRBV11-2	TRBJ1-1	NA	CASTRGIEAFF
TRBV18	TRBJ2-7	NA	CASSPTSNEQYF
TRBV29-1	TRBJ1-2	TRBD1	CSVGGQGSTNYGYTF
TRBV18	TRBJ2-2	NA	CASSLSSVHTGELFF
TRBV20-1	TRBJ2-1	NA	CSARDVGGAPYNEQFF
TRBV28	TRBJ2-1	NA	CASQQGIFVNEQFF
TRBV6-2/TRBV6-3	TRBJ1-5	NA	CASSYVSGNQPQHF
TRBV6-2/TRBV6-3	TRBJ2-6	NA	CARTHLQGSGANVLTF
TRBV12-3/TRBV12-4	TRBJ1-1	NA	CASSLVRGAEAFF
TRBV12-3/TRBV12-4	TRBJ2-7	TRBD1	CASSPRQGSYEQYF
TRBV5-1	TRBJ2-4	NA	CASSLPLGSQDIQYF
TRBV4-3	TRBJ1-1	NA	CASSQVTNTEAFF
TRBV11-2	TRBJ1-1	NA	CASSLLTRTGDEAFF
TRBV30	TRBJ1-1	NA	CAWSVDSNTEAFF
TRBV28	TRBJ2-7	NA	CASTPGTRYEQYF
TRBV5-1	TRBJ1-2	TRBD1	CASSGQGAVGYTF
TRBV4-1	TRBJ2-5	NA	CASSQEPGAETQYF
TRBV20-1	TRBJ1-4	NA	CSARAGPTLLNEKLFF
TRBV28	TRBJ1-4	NA	CASNGLGEKLFF
TRBV7-3	TRBJ2-3	TRBD1	CASSPGTGGSTDTQYF
TRBV12-3/TRBV12-4	TRBJ1-4	TRBD1	CASSPTTGGREKLFF
TRBV6-6	TRBJ2-2	NA	CASSYTGYGGELFF
TRBV13	TRBJ1-5	NA	CASSLGEKIQPQHF
TRBV4-3	TRBJ1-1	NA	CASSRGWEGEAFF
TRBV9	TRBJ2-5	TRBD2	CASSVAGGNQGTQYF
TRBV28	TRBJ2-5	TRBD2	CASSLWRGRGGDQETQYF
TRBV12-3/TRBV12-4	TRBJ2-2	TRBD1	CASTPQGGLNTGELFF
TRBV20-1	TRBJ2-7	NA	CSACRVPALNEQYF
TRBV13	TRBJ1-4	NA	CASSLFALEGEKLFF